Below are 29 T cell receptor beta chains sequenced from a single sample in a study of T cells after yellow fever vaccination. TCRdb recomputed calls from the 5' RACE reads with MiXCR, one row per CDR3 protein. This table has 250,000 to 300,000 distinct CDR3 sequences, roughly 4.8% appearing once. Here the sequenced sample was CD4+ T cells sorted from PBMCs, taken on the day of the yellow fever booster vaccination. The receptors here all came from a man aged 18 to 30 who received the YFV17D yellow fever vaccine.

There are many counts of this clonotype. This chain joins TRBV12-3 or TRBV12-4 and TRBJ2-2; D tentatively fits TRBD1 or TRBD2 (5 bases each). CDR3 length equals 16 residues. Between the trimmed V and J ends, which lost 3 bases and 5 bases, there was a span of 16 bases. This chain's CDR3 is CASSFQRDGLTGELFF. In DNA, the CDR3 is TGTGCCAGCAGTTTTCAGAGGGACGGGTTGACCGGGGAGCTGTTTTTT.

This clonotype showed up many times. The chain couples TRBV12-3 or TRBV12-4 to TRBJ1-5; no firm D call. This CDR3 has 13 amino acids. The V end was cut by 4 bases, the J end by 7 bases, with 11 bases between. CDR3 in amino acids: CASSSPMGQPQHF. The CDR3 bases are TGTGCCAGCAGTTCTCCGATGGGCCAGCCCCAGCATTTT.

V is TRBV19 and J is TRBJ1-1, with TRBD1 as a possible D gene (6 bases). Trimming shortened V by 3 bases and J by 2 bases, and 7 bases separated the two germline ends. The CDR3 is 13 amino acids. Germline-derived CDR1 and CDR2 are LNHDA and SQIVND (reference sequence). This chain's CDR3 is CASSIRGNTEAFF. The CDR3 DNA follows: TGTGCCAGTAGTATCAGGGGAAACACTGAAGCTTTCTTT.

The chain combines TRBV18 with TRBJ1-5; no definite D call. The germline V and J ends were trimmed by 2 bases and 2 bases, with 7 bases remaining between them. CDR1 is KGHSH, CDR2 LQKENI, per germline. The CDR3 consists of 14 residues. The CDR3 region has the DNA TGTGCCAGCTCACCATGGCAGGGCAATCAGCCCCAGCATTTT. Its translation: CASSPWQGNQPQHF.

This clonotype was detected many times. The chain carries TRBV11-2 and TRBJ2-1; either TRBD1 or TRBD2 may supply D (8 bases each). The V end was cut by 5 bases, the J end by 0 bases, with 20 bases between. Germline assignment: CDR1 SGHAT and CDR2 FQNNGV. The CDR3 has 18 amino acids. The CDR3, as DNA: TGTGCCAGCAGCCCCCAGGGGGCGGGGGGTTCCTCCTACAATGAGCAGTTCTTC. It yields the protein CASSPQGAGGSSYNEQFF.

V is TRBV5-6 and J is TRBJ2-6; the D is unclear. The CDR3 contains 16 residues. Trimming pared 1 base from V and 0 bases from J, leaving 8 bases between. The germline V gene encodes CDR1 SGHDT and CDR2 YYEEEE. CDR3 loop: CASSLWLNSGANVLTF. CDR3 coding DNA: TGTGCCAGCAGCTTGTGGCTGAACTCTGGGGCCAACGTCCTGACTTTC.

The CDR3: CASSLDSQYTGELFF. Here the CDR3 DNA reads TGTGCCAGCAGCTTGGACAGTCAATACACCGGGGAGCTGTTTTTT. The rearrangement links TRBV7-6 to TRBJ2-2, with D possibly TRBD1 on 6 matching bases. V was pared by 3 bases and J by 3 bases, with 11 bases between. Germline V gives CDR1 SGHVS, CDR2 FNYEAQ. The CDR3 has 15 residues.

The rearrangement joins TRBV11-1 to TRBJ2-5; D ambiguous. V lost 2 bases to trimming and J lost 4 bases, with 11 bases between them. The CDR3 loop spans 14 amino acids. The germline gives CDR1 SGHAT, CDR2 FQDESV (reference sequence). Written as DNA, the CDR3 is TGTGCCAGCAGCTTAAGCCGGCCAGCAGAGACCCAGTACTTC. It translates to CASSLSRPAETQYF. Full variable domain (rest looked up from reference TRBV11-1 and TRBJ2-5): EAEVAQSPRYKITEKSQAVAFWCDPISGHATLYWYRQILGQGPELLVQFQDESVVDDSQLPKDRFSAERLKGVDSTLKIQPAELGDSAMYLCASSLSRPAETQYFGPGTRLLVL.

This clonotype occurred a few times. This sequence joins TRBV7-9 and TRBJ1-1, with D possibly TRBD1 on 5 matching bases. Germline values: CDR1 SEHNR, CDR2 FQNEAQ (reference sequence). V dropped 5 bases and J dropped 0 bases, with 13 bases sitting between them. CDR3 length equals 15 residues. This chain's CDR3 is CASSDQGLMNTEAFF. Here the CDR3 DNA reads TGTGCCAGCAGCGATCAGGGACTGATGAACACTGAAGCTTTCTTT.

This clonotype was detected only a few times. The chain uses TRBV5-1 and TRBJ2-3, with D possibly matching TRBD2 (5 bases). Germline lookup yields CDR1 SGHRS and CDR2 YFSETQ. The CDR3 sequence is 14 residues long. Deletions cut 6 bases from V and 0 bases from J, with 11 bases between. Here the CDR3 DNA reads TGCGCCAGCACAGAGGGCTCCAGCACAGATACGCAGTATTTT. Protein: CASTEGSSTDTQYF.

This clonotype has a handful of counts. In DNA, the CDR3 is TGTGCCAGCAGTCCAGGGGGCGTTAGGTCTGAGCAGTTCTTC. Translated, it gives CASSPGGVRSEQFF. The gene calls are TRBV2 and TRBJ2-1, with 8 bases lining up with TRBD1. The CDR3 sequence is 14 residues long. Germline-derived CDR1 and CDR2 are SNHLY and FYNNEI. V trimming: 5 bases; J trimming: 9 bases; junction bases outside the gene matches: 9.

This chain links TRBV5-1 with TRBJ2-3, with 11 bases identical to TRBD2. Germline lookup yields CDR1 SGHRS and CDR2 YFSETQ. J was trimmed by 1 base and V by 4 bases; bases with no gene match: 5. This CDR3 comprises 16 residues. For the CDR3, the DNA is TGCGCCAGCAGCGCTAGCGGGGGGAGCCGCACAGATACGCAGTATTTT. It encodes CASSASGGSRTDTQYF.

This clonotype was seen ten or more times. V is TRBV6-5 and J is TRBJ2-7; perhaps TRBD1 as D (6 bases). Trimming left V 6 bases short and J 3 bases short, with 15 bases between. CDR3 length: 14 amino acids. Germline CDR1 is MNHEY and CDR2 is SVGAGI. CDR3 protein: CASSRTVMVYEQYF. The CDR3 region has the DNA TGTGCCAGCAGCCGGACAGTAATGGTCTACGAGCAGTACTTC.

This clonotype has ten or more counts. CDR3 region: CASGLAGSGAQYF. CDR3 nucleotide sequence: TGCGCCAGCGGACTAGCGGGGTCTGGGGCCCAGTACTTC. The rearrangement uses TRBV5-1 and TRBJ2-5, with 12 bases that match TRBD2. In germline, CDR1 is SGHRS, CDR2 YFSETQ. This CDR3 region has 13 residues. With 7 bases clipped from V and 9 bases from J, the junction kept 7 bases outside the gene matches.

The sample holds many counts of this clonotype. The rearrangement links TRBV7-9 to TRBJ2-3, with D possibly being TRBD2 (6 bases). This CDR3 comprises 14 residues. Germline lookup yields CDR1 SEHNR and CDR2 FQNEAQ (reference sequence). Trimming shortened V by 8 bases and J by 9 bases, and 21 bases separated the two germline ends. The CDR3 DNA reads TGTGCCAGCGGAGGGAACGTCGGGATCAGGACGCAGTATTTT. Amino acids: CASGGNVGIRTQYF.

The sample holds many counts of this clonotype. V is TRBV11-2 and J is TRBJ1-1; D is uncertain. V shed 2 bases and J shed 1 base, with 2 bases lying between them. CDR1 is SGHAT and CDR2 is FQNNGV in the germline V gene. This CDR3 comprises 12 residues. Here the CDR3 reads CASSLWNTEAFF. The CDR3 region has the DNA TGTGCCAGCAGCTTATGGAACACTGAAGCTTTCTTT.

The chain recombines TRBV6-2 or TRBV6-3 with TRBJ1-1; D gene unclear. CDR1 MNHEY and CDR2 SVGEGT come from the germline V gene. The CDR3 has 16 residues. Deletions cut 2 bases from V and 10 bases from J, with 23 bases between. For the CDR3, the DNA is TGTGCCAGCAGTTACGCCCTCTCCGAAATGGCTTTGGGAGCTTTCTTT. It specifies CASSYALSEMALGAFF.

The V and J genes are TRBV20-1 and TRBJ1-1; perhaps TRBD1 as D (5 bases). Germline lookup yields CDR1 DFQATT and CDR2 SNEGSKA (reference sequence). The V and J ends lost 2 bases and 3 bases respectively, with 13 bases between them. The CDR3 sequence is 14 residues long. CDR3 DNA: TGCAGTGCTAGACCGGGGGGTCCCCACACTGAAGCTTTCTTT. It specifies CSARPGGPHTEAFF.

There are many counts of this clonotype. J is TRBJ1-3 and V is TRBV7-2; no reliable D call. The CDR3 spans 14 residues. V was trimmed by 5 bases and J by 3 bases, leaving 11 bases between them. Germline V gene lookup returns CDR1 SGHTA and CDR2 FQGNSA. CDR3 DNA sequence: TGTGCCAGCAGCCCGCTTCACAGTGGAAACACCATATATTTT. Translated: CASSPLHSGNTIYF.

The J gene is TRBJ1-3, the V gene TRBV10-2, with D maybe TRBD1 (5 bases). The CDR3 sequence is 15 residues long. Per the germline V gene, CDR1 is WSHSY and CDR2 is SAAADI. V was trimmed by 3 bases and J by 1 base, leaving 10 bases between them. CDR3 loop: CASSELWGSGNTIYF. As DNA, the CDR3 is TGCGCCAGCAGTGAATTATGGGGGTCTGGAAACACCATATATTTT.

This clonotype was seen ten or more times. J is TRBJ2-3 and V is TRBV29-1; 10 bases are a match to TRBD2. The CDR3 length is 14 residues. With V trimmed by 5 bases and J by 0 bases, 2 bases remained unmatched. Germline V lookup: CDR1 SQVTM, CDR2 ANQGSEA. In DNA, the CDR3 is TGCAGCGTTATGACTAGCGGGAGCACAGATACGCAGTATTTT. This encodes CSVMTSGSTDTQYF.

This clonotype was found a few times. CDR3 protein: CASSLYTGMGSGYTF. The CDR3 coding sequence is TGTGCCAGCAGCTTATATACAGGGATGGGTAGTGGCTACACCTTC. V and J are TRBV7-2 and TRBJ1-2; the D gene is possibly TRBD1 (6 bases). The germline CDR1 and CDR2 sequences are SGHTA and FQGNSA. This CDR3 contains 15 residues. V was clipped by 2 bases and J by 7 bases, with 17 bases between them.

This clonotype was seen ten or more times. The gene calls are TRBV4-1 and TRBJ2-5; D is undetermined. Trimming removed 3 bases from V and 7 bases from J, with 21 bases in between. Per the germline V gene, CDR1 is MGHRA and CDR2 is YSYEKL. This CDR3 spans 16 amino acids. The CDR3 nucleotides read TGCGCCAGCAGCCAGGCCTGGCCGACCGAAATTCCGACCCAGTACTTC. Residues: CASSQAWPTEIPTQYF.

In DNA form, the CDR3 reads TGTGCCAGTATAGGCAGGGACGGAGCGCAGCCCCAGCATTTT. This gives the protein CASIGRDGAQPQHF. The rearrangement links TRBV19 to TRBJ1-5, with D possibly TRBD1 on 5 matching bases. In germline, CDR1 is LNHDA, CDR2 SQIVND (reference sequence). The CDR3 runs to 14 residues. V lost 7 bases, J lost 7 bases, and 17 bases lay in between.

In this sample, this clonotype turned up a few times. The V call is TRBV19, the J call TRBJ1-5; tentatively, D is TRBD1 (6 bases). V dropped 5 bases and J dropped 0 bases, with 29 bases sitting between them. CDR1 and CDR2 (germline): LNHDA, SQIVND (reference sequence). CDR3 length: 21 residues. The CDR3 loop reads CASSPHITRTDYFYSNQPQHF. The CDR3 DNA is TGTGCCAGTAGTCCCCACATAACGAGGACAGATTATTTTTATAGCAATCAGCCCCAGCATTTT.

This clonotype was seen a handful of times. The chain recombines TRBV4-1 with TRBJ2-2, with a weak D call TRBD2 (5 bases). V was trimmed by 6 bases and J by 0 bases, leaving 17 bases between them. CDR1 and CDR2 (germline): MGHRA, YSYEKL. This CDR3 is 17 amino acids long. CDR3 coding DNA: TGCGCCAGCAGTCCCCCCCCCGAGGGATCGAACACCGGGGAGCTGTTTTTT. It yields the protein CASSPPPEGSNTGELFF.

This clonotype was observed many times. V and J are TRBV20-1 and TRBJ2-7, with 7 positions matching TRBD1. The CDR3 has 13 amino acids. The V gene end was trimmed by 5 bases and the J gene end by 2 bases; junction bases not matched to a gene: 6. Per germline, CDR1 DFQATT and CDR2 SNEGSKA (reference sequence). The CDR3 bases are TGCAGTGCTTCGACAGGGAATACCTACGAGCAGTACTTC. This translates into CSASTGNTYEQYF.

The CDR3 nucleotides read TGTGCCAGCAGTGAAATAGAGGACTACACCTTC. Translated: CASSEIEDYTF. J is TRBJ1-2 and V is TRBV6-2 or TRBV6-3; the D is unclear. This CDR3 is built from 11 residues. Germline assignment: CDR1 MNHEY and CDR2 SVGEGT. V lost 5 bases and J lost 10, with 11 bases in between.

This clonotype was detected a few times. The gene calls are TRBV18 and TRBJ2-2; TRBD1 agrees at 10 bases. V lost 3 bases to trimming and J lost 4 bases; unmatched junction nucleotides: 8. The CDR3 has 17 residues. Germline V gene sequence: CDR1 KGHSH, CDR2 LQKENI. The CDR3 nucleotides read TGTGCCAGCTCACCTCGGGGACAGGGGATCATCACCGGGGAGCTGTTTTTT. Protein sequence: CASSPRGQGIITGELFF.